These T cell receptor beta chains were read from a single sample in a study of blood T cell repertoires in COVID-19. Using immunoSEQ multiplex PCR, the repertoire was profiled, and TCRdb retains in-frame clones only, with some absent. The table has over 250,000 clones, 80% to 95% seen once; the top ten hold 2% to 3%. The sample consisted of peripheral blood. The receptors stem from a person in their late teens or twenties with COVID-19, enrolled during active disease. Each CDR3 is given with its conserved first and last residue. The D gene is left open where the match is weak. Part of the rows lack a size; the others show once, few, many or a class for expanded clones.

CDR3 length: 16
J gene: TRBJ2-5
V gene: TRBV3-1/TRBV3-2
D gene: NA
clone size: NA
CDR3 DNA: TGTGCCAGCAGCCTAAGTTCCGGGAGAGTGCAAGAGACCCAGTACTTC
CDR3 protein: CASSLSSGRVQETQYF

CDR3 length: 17
J gene: TRBJ2-5
V gene: TRBV19
D gene: TRBD2
clone size: NA
CDR3 DNA: TGTGCCAGTAGTATGGGAGGACTAGCGGGAGGAGGAGAGACCCAGTACTTC
CDR3 protein: CASSMGGLAGGGETQYF

CDR3 length: 11
J gene: TRBJ1-3
V gene: TRBV12-3/TRBV12-4
D gene: NA
clone size: NA
CDR3 DNA: TGTGCCAGCAGGTACATCCATTCCATATATTTT
CDR3 protein: CASRYIHSIYF

CDR3 length: 14
J gene: TRBJ1-2
V gene: TRBV4-3
D gene: NA
clone size: NA
CDR3 DNA: TGCGCCAGCAGCCCGTCGACGGGAAACTATGGCTACACCTTC
CDR3 protein: CASSPSTGNYGYTF

CDR3 length: 14
J gene: TRBJ1-3
V gene: TRBV10-3
D gene: TRBD1
clone size: NA
CDR3 DNA: TGTGCCTCGACAGGGGGCGGCTCTGGAAACACCATATATTTT
CDR3 protein: CASTGGGSGNTIYF

CDR3 length: 13
J gene: TRBJ1-1
V gene: TRBV2
D gene: NA
clone size: NA
CDR3 DNA: TGTGCCAGCAAGCTGACAGGTTACACTGAAGCTTTCTTT
CDR3 protein: CASKLTGYTEAFF

CDR3 length: 13
J gene: TRBJ1-1
V gene: TRBV30
D gene: TRBD1
clone size: NA
CDR3 DNA: TGTGCCTGGGACCGGACAGGGAACACTGAAGCTTTCTTT
CDR3 protein: CAWDRTGNTEAFF

CDR3 length: 16
J gene: TRBJ2-3
V gene: TRBV11-2
D gene: TRBD2
clone size: few
CDR3 DNA: TGTGCCAGCAGCTCCCCACTAGCGGGAGAACGAGATACGCAGTATTTT
CDR3 protein: CASSSPLAGERDTQYF

CDR3 length: 14
J gene: TRBJ1-5
V gene: TRBV4-2
D gene: NA
clone size: NA
CDR3 DNA: TGTGCCAGCAGCCCTCTCGAGGGAAGTCAGCCCCAGCATTTT
CDR3 protein: CASSPLEGSQPQHF

CDR3 length: 15
J gene: TRBJ2-2
V gene: TRBV6-5
D gene: TRBD2
clone size: NA
CDR3 DNA: TGTGCCAGCAGTTGGCTAGCGGGAGAAAGCGGGGAGCTGTTTTTT
CDR3 protein: CASSWLAGESGELFF

CDR3 length: 12
J gene: TRBJ1-2
V gene: TRBV5-3
D gene: NA
clone size: NA
CDR3 DNA: TGTGCCAGAAGCCCGACAGGCCATCCCTACACCTTC
CDR3 protein: CARSPTGHPYTF

CDR3 length: 16
J gene: TRBJ1-3
V gene: TRBV2
D gene: NA
clone size: NA
CDR3 DNA: TGTGCCAGCAGTGTGGGCAGGGGTTCCGCTGGAAACACCATATATTTT
CDR3 protein: CASSVGRGSAGNTIYF

CDR3 length: 14
J gene: TRBJ1-1
V gene: TRBV7-8
D gene: TRBD1
clone size: NA
CDR3 DNA: TGTGCCAGCAGCTTAAACAGGGGGGGCACTGAAGCTTTCTTT
CDR3 protein: CASSLNRGGTEAFF

CDR3 length: 18
J gene: TRBJ2-3
V gene: TRBV4-1
D gene: NA
clone size: NA
CDR3 DNA: TGCGCCAGCAGCCAAGATTCTTCGACAGGGAGGTTCACAGATACGCAGTATTTT
CDR3 protein: CASSQDSSTGRFTDTQYF

CDR3 length: 16
J gene: TRBJ2-1
V gene: TRBV5-3
D gene: TRBD1
clone size: NA
CDR3 DNA: TGTGCCAGAAGCTTGGGGGACAGGGTTTCCTACAATGAGCAGTTCTTC
CDR3 protein: CARSLGDRVSYNEQFF

CDR3 length: 22
J gene: TRBJ1-4
V gene: TRBV30
D gene: NA
clone size: NA
CDR3 DNA: TGTGCCTGGAGTGTAAGTTTCCCCTGTTGGGGTGGGGGACAAGCCACTAATGAAAAACTGTTTTTT
CDR3 protein: CAWSVSFPCWGGGQATNEKLFF